This TCR beta chain was recorded in a study of identical twins. The authors used template switching to add a universal primer site and gave cDNA unique molecular identifiers. TCRdb analysed the 5' RACE reads with MiXCR anew, one entry per CDR3 protein. The sample includes about 500,000 distinct CDR3 sequences, roughly an eighth of them seen just once. Notes on the study in general: There were fewer insertions in abundant cord blood beta clonotypes, but memory repertoires showed no such pattern. Low generation probability was overrepresented in out-of-frame alpha sequences shared by twins. The study reached conclusions through statistical analysis that was cross-sectional, not following the same donors.

The CDR3 is 16 amino acids. V trimming: 2 bases; J trimming: 3 bases; junction bases outside the gene matches: 10. In germline, CDR1 is DFQATT, CDR2 SNEGSKA (reference sequence). Remarks on this clonotype: Antigen unknown.

Separately, the same data were catalogued under a study of yellow fever vaccine responses in identical twins.

This clonotype was sampled from a woman younger than 35 in good health. The J gene is TRBJ2-1, the V gene TRBV20-1; 7 positions agree with TRBD1. The sequencing input was CD4+ T cells sorted from blood. The CDR3 bases are TGCAGTGCTAGACGCTTCTCCGGGACAGACTACAATGAGCAGTTCTTC. This sequence encodes CSARRFSGTDYNEQFF.